The entry below describes one T cell receptor (beta chain). Its antigen remains unidentified. No per-base quality is available; no much larger clone lies one base away. TCRbeta CDR3 regions were amplified from genomic DNA by means of the immunoSEQ Assay, a bias-controlled multiplex PCR. In the original analysis: The number of nucleated cells in each sample was estimated from the amplification of reference gene primers within the assay. Sequence reads were collapsed and filtered to measure the absolute abundance of every unique TCRbeta CDR3 rearrangement. For each sample, productive Simpson clonality was calculated as the square root of Simpson's diversity index over productive rearrangements. TCRdb obtained this table from immuneACCESS and retained in-frame rearrangements with V and J assigned. These tables miss some clones; where compared with another copy, unresolved V genes account for less than half of the shortfall, and the remainder is unexplained. From that table come the V and J calls and clone size; the DNA was used to work out D and trimming. This sample has about 130,000 clones in its table, and under 90% of those were observed once. The top ten clones comprise 40% to 55% of the sample.

This sample was included in a study of blood T cell repertoires in COVID-19 (dated by TCRdb to the early 2020s). Background on the whole study: Collaborator samples came from the United States, Italy and Spain and covered acute and convalescent phases of COVID-19. The material from the prospective study consisted of cDNA or gDNA derived from T cells, B-cell-depleted T cells, or PBMCs. Deeply sampled blood TCRbeta repertoires from subjects exposed to, actively infected with, or recovered from COVID-19 were included in the dataset. A freely available public database, intended as a resource for researchers studying the immune response to SARS-CoV-2, is where the repertoires were released. Samples were obtained from the ongoing ImmuneRACE study (first 160 participants) and from approximately 1,200 subjects provided by 6 global collaborators. A de-identified subject ID, COVID-19 status, age in years and sex were almost always included in the sample metadata. HLA class I and class II types, where available, came from metadata supplied by the sample provider rather than from assay-based typing.

The research as a whole found: The amount of clinical and demographic metadata varied by source and participant and was provided uncurated.

V and J lose 4 bases and 7 bases, and a span of 17 bases separates them. The germline V gene (reference sequence) provides CDR1 LNHDA and CDR2 SQIVND. The CDR3 runs 16 residues from the cysteine to the phenylalanine. Only CDR3 DNA is held: 48 bases, read in frame from base 1. Collaborating institutions collected whole blood in K2EDTA tubes following their own protocols. For TCRbeta analysis, collaborator samples were shipped as frozen whole blood, as isolated PBMCs, or as DNA extracted from either sample type. Material: peripheral blood. The rearranged segments are TRBV19 and TRBJ1-6, with TRBD1 tentatively as D gene (6 bases match). The sequence derives from a human donor in a cohort sampled during active COVID-19. The base sequence is TGTGCCAGTAGTACCCCGGACAGAATCTCAAATTCACCCCTCCACTTT. This yields the protein CASSTPDRISNSPLHF.